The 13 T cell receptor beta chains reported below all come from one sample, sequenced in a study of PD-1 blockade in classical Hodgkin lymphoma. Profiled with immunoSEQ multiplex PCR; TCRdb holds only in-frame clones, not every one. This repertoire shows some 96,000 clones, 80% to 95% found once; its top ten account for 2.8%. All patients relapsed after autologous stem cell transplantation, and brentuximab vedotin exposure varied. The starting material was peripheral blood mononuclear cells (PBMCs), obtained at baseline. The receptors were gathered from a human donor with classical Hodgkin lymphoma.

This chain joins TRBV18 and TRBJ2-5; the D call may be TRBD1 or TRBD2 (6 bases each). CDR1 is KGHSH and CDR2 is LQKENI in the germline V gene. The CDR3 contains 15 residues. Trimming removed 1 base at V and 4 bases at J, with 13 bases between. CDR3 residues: CASSPREGGGETQYF. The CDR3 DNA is TGTGCCAGCTCACCACGCGAGGGGGGAGGAGAGACCCAGTACTTC.

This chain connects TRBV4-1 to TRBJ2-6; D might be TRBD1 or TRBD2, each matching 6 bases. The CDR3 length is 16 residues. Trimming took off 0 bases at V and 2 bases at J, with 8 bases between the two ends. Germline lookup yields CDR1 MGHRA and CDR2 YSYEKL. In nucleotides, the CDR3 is TGCGCCAGCAGCCAAGAGGGGGGCGCTGGGGCCAACGTCCTGACTTTC. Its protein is CASSQEGGAGANVLTF.

The CDR3 DNA reads as TGCGCCAGCAGCCCGTCTAGCGCGGGGAAAAAAAACATTCAGTACTTC. Residues: CASSPSSAGKKNIQYF. The V and J genes are TRBV10-2 and TRBJ2-4; D possibly corresponds to TRBD2 (6 bases). Germline CDR1 reads WSHSY; CDR2 reads SAAADI. The CDR3 is made up of 16 amino acids. V lost 6 bases to trimming and J lost 4 bases, with 19 bases between them.

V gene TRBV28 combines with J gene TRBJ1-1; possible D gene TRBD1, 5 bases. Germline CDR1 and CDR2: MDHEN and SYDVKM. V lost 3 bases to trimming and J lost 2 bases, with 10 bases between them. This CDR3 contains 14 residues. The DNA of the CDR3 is TGTGCCAGCAGTTTGTCGGGACCTAACACTGAAGCTTTCTTT. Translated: CASSLSGPNTEAFF.

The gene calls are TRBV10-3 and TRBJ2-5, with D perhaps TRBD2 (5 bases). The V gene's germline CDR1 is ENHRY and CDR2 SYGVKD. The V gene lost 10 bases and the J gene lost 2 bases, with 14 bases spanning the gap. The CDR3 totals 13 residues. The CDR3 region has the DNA TGTGCCACGGCGGGCCCGGGTCAAGAGACCCAGTACTTC. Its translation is CATAGPGQETQYF.

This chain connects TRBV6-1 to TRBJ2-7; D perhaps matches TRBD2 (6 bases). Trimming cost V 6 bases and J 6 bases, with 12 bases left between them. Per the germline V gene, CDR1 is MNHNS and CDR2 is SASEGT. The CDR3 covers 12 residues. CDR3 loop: CASRAARGEQYF. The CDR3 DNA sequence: TGTGCCAGCAGGGCGGCGCGGGGCGAGCAGTACTTC.

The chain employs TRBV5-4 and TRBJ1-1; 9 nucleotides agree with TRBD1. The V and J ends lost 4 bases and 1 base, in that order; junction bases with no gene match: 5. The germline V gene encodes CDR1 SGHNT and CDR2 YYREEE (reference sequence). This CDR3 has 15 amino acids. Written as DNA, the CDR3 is TGTGCCAGCAGCGTGGGACAGGGTAGGAACACTGAAGCTTTCTTT. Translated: CASSVGQGRNTEAFF.

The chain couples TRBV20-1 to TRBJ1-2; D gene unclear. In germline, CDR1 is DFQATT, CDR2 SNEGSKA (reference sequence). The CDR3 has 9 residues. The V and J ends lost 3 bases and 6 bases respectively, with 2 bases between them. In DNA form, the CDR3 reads TGCAGTGCTAGGGATGGCTACACCTTC. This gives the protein CSARDGYTF.

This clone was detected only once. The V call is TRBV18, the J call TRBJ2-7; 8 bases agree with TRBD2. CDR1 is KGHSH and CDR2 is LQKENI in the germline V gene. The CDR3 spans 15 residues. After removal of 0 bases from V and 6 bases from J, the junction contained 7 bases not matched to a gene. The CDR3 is CASSPPGAGGGEQYF. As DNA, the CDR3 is TGTGCCAGCTCACCACCGGGGGCGGGAGGAGGCGAGCAGTACTTC. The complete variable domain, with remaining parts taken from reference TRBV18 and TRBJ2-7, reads NAGVMQNPRHLVRRRGQEARLRCSPMKGHSHVYWYRQLPEEGLKFMVYLQKENIIDESGMPKERFSAEFPKEGPSILRIQQVVRGDSAAYFCASSPPGAGGGEQYFGPGTRLTVT.

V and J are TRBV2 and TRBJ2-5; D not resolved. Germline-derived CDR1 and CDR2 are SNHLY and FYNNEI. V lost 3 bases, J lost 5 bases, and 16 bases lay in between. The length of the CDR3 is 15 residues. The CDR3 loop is CASSETLTPSETQYF. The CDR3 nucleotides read TGTGCCAGCAGTGAGACCCTTACCCCCAGTGAGACCCAGTACTTC.

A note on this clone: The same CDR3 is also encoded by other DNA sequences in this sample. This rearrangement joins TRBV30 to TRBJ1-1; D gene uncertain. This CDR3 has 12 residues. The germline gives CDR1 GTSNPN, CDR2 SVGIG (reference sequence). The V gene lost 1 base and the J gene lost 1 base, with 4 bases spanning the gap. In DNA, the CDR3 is TGTGCCTGGAGTGGGGGGAACACTGAAGCTTTCTTT. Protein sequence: CAWSGGNTEAFF.

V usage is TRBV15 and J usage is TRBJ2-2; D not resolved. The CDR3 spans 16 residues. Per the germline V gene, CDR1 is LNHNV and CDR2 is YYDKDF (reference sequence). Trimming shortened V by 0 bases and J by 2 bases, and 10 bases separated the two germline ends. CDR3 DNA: TGTGCCACCAGCAGAGATCGCGCCTTCAACACCGGGGAGCTGTTTTTT. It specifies CATSRDRAFNTGELFF. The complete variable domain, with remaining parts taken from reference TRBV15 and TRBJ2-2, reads DAMVIQNPRYQVTQFGKPVTLSCSQTLNHNVMYWYQQKSSQAPKLLFHYYDKDFNNEADTPDNFQSRRPNTSFCFLDIRSPGLGDTAMYLCATSRDRAFNTGELFFGEGSRLTVL.

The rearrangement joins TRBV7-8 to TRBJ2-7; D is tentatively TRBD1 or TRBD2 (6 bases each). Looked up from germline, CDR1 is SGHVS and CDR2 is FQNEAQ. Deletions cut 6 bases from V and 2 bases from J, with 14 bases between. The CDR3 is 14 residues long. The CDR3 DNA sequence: TGTGCCAGCAGTGCCGGGGGACAAACCTACGAGCAGTACTTC. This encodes CASSAGGQTYEQYF.